This entry lists 8 T cell receptor beta chains sequenced from one sample in a study of blood T cell repertoires in COVID-19 (dated by TCRdb to about 2020). The library was generated by the immunoSEQ multiplex PCR assay. In its TCRdb copy, this immuneACCESS table keeps in-frame sequences only and misses some clones. Where compared with another copy, unresolved V genes explain less than half of these, and the others have no known cause. This sample is represented by about 240,000 clones; roughly four fifths of them were singletons. Jointly, the top ten make up 4% of the sample. The sequenced material came from peripheral blood. These receptors came from a man aged 45-60 years with acute or convalescent COVID-19.

V is TRBV7-8 and J is TRBJ1-4, with D maybe TRBD1 (6 bases). Looked up from germline, CDR1 is SGHVS and CDR2 is FQNEAQ. Trimming stripped 3 bases from V and 1 base from J, with 15 bases between. The CDR3 is 17 residues long. The DNA for the CDR3 is TGTGCCAGCAGCTTTCGGCGTCTCAGGGGAACTAATGAAAAACTGTTTTTT. It yields the protein CASSFRRLRGTNEKLFF.

The J gene is TRBJ2-7, the V gene TRBV11-2; 9 bases map to TRBD2. V was pared by 5 bases and J by 3 bases, with 17 bases of the junction left unmatched. Germline CDR1 SGHAT, CDR2 FQNNGV. The CDR3 is made up of 18 amino acids. The CDR3 reads CASSKMAGGDELLYEQYF. CDR3 nucleotide sequence: TGTGCCAGCAGCAAAATGGCGGGAGGGGATGAGTTGCTCTACGAGCAGTACTTC.

This clone was seen once. V usage is TRBV5-4 and J usage is TRBJ2-7; 9 bases line up with TRBD1. The ends lost 5 bases at V and 4 bases at J; junction bases unmatched: 10. Per the germline V gene, CDR1 is SGHNT and CDR2 is YYREEE (reference sequence). This CDR3 spans 15 amino acids. CDR3 in amino acids: CASSFGQGNWYEQYF. The CDR3 bases are TGTGCCAGCAGTTTTGGACAGGGGAATTGGTACGAGCAGTACTTC.

The gene calls are TRBV7-9 and TRBJ1-4, with 8 positions matching TRBD1. Germline assignment: CDR1 SEHNR and CDR2 FQNEAQ (reference sequence). The trim removed 1 base at V and 8 bases at J, leaving 6 bases unmatched. The CDR3 length is 15 residues. The CDR3 region is CASSLVGTGGEKLFF. In DNA form, the CDR3 reads TGTGCCAGCAGCTTAGTAGGGACAGGAGGGGAAAAACTGTTTTTT. The variable domain in full, completed from reference TRBV7-9 and TRBJ1-4, reads DTGVSQNPRHKITKRGQNVTFRCDPISEHNRLYWYRQTLGQGPEFLTYFQNEAQLEKSRLLSDRFSAERPKGSFSTLEIQRTEQGDSAMYLCASSLVGTGGEKLFFGSGTQLSVL.

This clone was detected once. This chain links TRBV11-3 with TRBJ1-5, with D possibly being TRBD1 (5 bases). The CDR3 contains 17 residues. Trimming took 3 bases from V and 4 from J, leaving 19 bases between them. Germline V gene lookup returns CDR1 SGHNT and CDR2 YENEEA. The CDR3: CASSFDPGGEENQPQHF. The CDR3 coding sequence is TGTGCCAGCAGCTTTGATCCGGGGGGGGAAGAGAATCAGCCCCAGCATTTT. Using reference TRBV11-3 and TRBJ1-5 for the parts outside the CDR3, the full variable domain is EAGVVQSPRYKIIEKKQPVAFWCNPISGHNTLYWYLQNLGQGPELLIRYENEEAVDDSQLPKDRFSAERLKGVDSTLKIQPAELGDSAVYLCASSFDPGGEENQPQHFGDGTRLSIL.

The chain uses TRBV3-1 (or the pseudogene TRBV3-2) and TRBJ2-5, with TRBD2 matching 7 bases. Germline trimming cut 4 bases from V and 4 bases from J; bases unmatched to any gene: 6. The CDR3 runs 14 residues. Germline loops: CDR1 LGHDT, CDR2 YNNKEL (reference sequence). CDR3 amino acids: CASSPFWEGETQYF. The CDR3 DNA follows: TGTGCCAGCAGCCCCTTTTGGGAGGGAGAGACCCAGTACTTC.

V and J are TRBV6-5 and TRBJ1-4, with 8 bases identical to TRBD1. V gave up 7 bases and J gave up 10 bases; unmatched junction bases: 11. This CDR3 region has 14 residues. Germline-derived CDR1 and CDR2 are MNHEY and SVGAGI. The CDR3 reads CASTQDREFSKLFF. CDR3 nucleotides: TGTGCCAGCACCCAGGACAGGGAGTTCTCAAAACTGTTTTTT.

The J gene is TRBJ1-6, the V gene TRBV4-1, with D unresolved. From germline, CDR1 is MGHRA and CDR2 YSYEKL. The CDR3 spans 16 residues. The germline V and J ends were trimmed by 3 bases and 11 bases, with 20 bases remaining between them. The CDR3 nucleotides read TGCGCCAGCAGCCAGGGTTACTCTGAGCCGGGAGCACCCCTCCACTTT. Its protein product is CASSQGYSEPGAPLHF.